This T cell receptor (beta chain) appears in the sequencing data of a study of T-cell reconstitution after alpha-beta-depleted transplantation in children. Broader study findings: Reports say that about two months after transplant, the alpha-beta T cells came out of several hundred graft clones that had expanded.

A remark on this clonotype: Its target is unknown.

The library targeted TCRbeta and was prepared with unique molecular identifiers. TCRdb reanalysed the PCR reads using MiXCR and keeps one entry per CDR3 protein. The sample includes under 35,000 distinct CDR3 sequences, about a sixth of them seen just once. The sequencing here drew on PBMCs, mostly from graft donor cells, taken 60 days after TCRalphabeta/CD19-depleted stem cell transplant. This clonotype was obtained from a male patient between 2 and 10 years old who had a stem cell transplant for acute lymphoblastic leukemia, so the T cells may come from the graft donor.

The CDR3 nucleotides are TGTGCCAGCTCGCCCGGGACAGAGGGCGAGCAGTACTTC. It encodes CASSPGTEGEQYF. The V and J genes are TRBV18 and TRBJ2-7; 7 bases are shared with TRBD1. J was trimmed by 6 bases and V by 6 bases; bases with no gene match: 8. The CDR3 covers 13 residues. Germline CDR1 KGHSH, CDR2 LQKENI.